This TCR beta chain emerged from a study of T cells after yellow fever vaccination. At the level of the study: It was SMART-Seq v4 Ultra Low Input that prepared the fractions with low cell numbers.

This clonotype was seen at least ten times. Its antigen is as yet unknown. A universal primer site and UMIs were added as TCR cDNA was made by 5'RACE template switching. TCRdb processed the 5' RACE reads anew with MiXCR; each CDR3 protein has one entry. The data hold 140,000 to 150,000 distinct CDR3 sequences, with 5% to 7.5% observed a single time. The ends were cut back, 5 bases at V and 4 bases at J, with 23 bases in the middle. The CDR3 loop spans 17 amino acids. CDR1 and CDR2 from the germline V gene are LNHDA and SQIVND (reference sequence). Study-wide results and caveats: Researchers cautioned that FACS-sorted repertoires could harbor abundant clonotypes contaminating from the bulk population. Most clones from primary vaccination resurfaced after the booster (around 97% CD4, around 89% CD8).

The receptor's source is a man in his thirties or forties who received the YFV17D yellow fever vaccine. This sequence joins TRBV19 and TRBJ2-5; the D is unclear. Sequences were derived from CD4+ T cells sorted from PBMCs, sampled 10 days after the yellow fever booster vaccination. The CDR3 sequence is CASSENKAPRRRETQYF. For the CDR3, the DNA is TGTGCCAGTAGTGAAAACAAGGCTCCTCGCCGAAGAGAGACCCAGTACTTC.